This entry describes one T cell receptor (beta chain). Other DNA sequences in this specimen translate into the identical CDR3. This sample stems from a study of shared clonotypes between healthy human individuals. V lost 5 bases and J 2 bases, leaving 10 bases between the germline ends. The CDR3 length is 13 residues. Germline lookup yields CDR1 MNHEY and CDR2 SVGAGI. Sorted-subset replicate PCRs used around 0.2 ug DNA, about 30,000 T cell genomes. TCRdb keeps only in-frame clones here, not all; method: immunoSEQ multiplex PCR. Of 2.5 million or so clones in the sample, around 94% were seen once. The TCR sequence derives from a young man in good health. This sequence joins TRBV6-5 and TRBJ2-7; possibly TRBD1 for D (7 bases). Material: naive CD4+ T cells sorted from blood. Sample subset: CD45RA+ positively selected. CDR3 in DNA: TGTGCCAGCAGTCAGGGGGGAGCCTACGAGCAGTACTTC. Protein product: CASSQGGAYEQYF.